This T cell receptor (beta chain) was recovered during a study of blood T cell repertoires in COVID-19. Study context: COVID-19 samples from acute and convalescent phases originated in the United States, Italy and Spain.

TCRdb's copy holds only in-frame clones and misses some; the assay was immunoSEQ multiplex PCR. The sample lists about 190,000 clones, about nine tenths occurring once. The CDR3 totals 16 residues. Germline-derived CDR1 and CDR2 are MNHEY and SMNVEV (reference sequence). J lost 2 bases, V lost 6 bases, and 9 bases had no gene match. The chain employs TRBV27 and TRBJ2-7; 11 positions match TRBD2. The sequence came from a man aged 35-49 years with acute or convalescent COVID-19. Sequencing input: peripheral blood. The CDR3 spells CASRSPSGGTTYEQYF. In DNA, the CDR3 is TGTGCCAGCAGATCTCCTAGCGGGGGGACCACCTACGAGCAGTACTTC.